Given below is one TCR beta chain in context. Its antigen is unknown. Sequencing was performed with immunoSEQ multiplex PCR; in TCRdb, only in-frame clones are kept and a portion is missing. The sample has roughly 70,000 clones, just over 90% seen once. This specimen comes from a study of stem cell transplantation in POMP-related autoinflammatory disease. In the study overall: Before transplant: CD4+ naive skewing, low CD8+ proportions, reduced cytokine secretion. General study results and limits: Across all analyzed T-cell subsets, patients with PRAID tended toward reduced diversity and increased clonality. Unique TRB V-J gene pairings were limited in number in patients with PRAID.

J lost 0 bases, V lost 5 bases, and 3 bases had no gene match. Germline lookup yields CDR1 MDHEN and CDR2 SYDVKM. The CDR3 is 16 amino acids. The TCR was taken from a human patient with POMP-related autoinflammation and immune dysregulation (PRAID). Some T cells may be the graft donor's. Sequencing was performed on CD4+ T cells from PBMCs, taken after stem cell transplantation. V and J are TRBV28 and TRBJ1-6; 8 positions match TRBD1. CDR3 DNA sequence: TGTGCCAGCAGTCGACAGGGGCTCTCCTATAATTCACCCCTCCACTTT. Translated: CASSRQGLSYNSPLHF.